The 23 T cell receptor beta chains reported below all come from one sample, sequenced in a study of radiation and T cells in renal cell carcinoma. Time point specified: baseline pretreatment blood. As for treatment: 15 Gy SBRT to primary tumor, nephrectomy 4 weeks later. The data were produced by immunoSEQ multiplex PCR, yet TCRdb's version contains in-frame clones alone and is incomplete. This table holds some 110,000 clones, approximately 78% found once. Material: blood, obtained from a patient whose treatment included radiotherapy and nephrectomy. These receptors all stem from a woman aged 55-69 years with renal cell carcinoma.

This clone has just one count. This sequence joins TRBV11-1 and TRBJ2-7; D might be TRBD1 (6 bases). V lost 2 bases to trimming and J lost 2 bases, with 13 bases between them. CDR3 size: 15 residues. Germline values: CDR1 SGHAT, CDR2 FQDESV (reference sequence). CDR3 nucleotides: TGTGCCAGCAGCTTATCGGACAGTCCTGCCTACGAGCAGTACTTC. Its translation: CASSLSDSPAYEQYF.

The V and J genes are TRBV19 and TRBJ1-3, with D possibly being TRBD1 (5 bases). Germline CDR1 LNHDA, CDR2 SQIVND (reference sequence). This CDR3 has 16 residues. The V and J ends lost 5 bases and 8 bases respectively, with 22 bases between them. The CDR3 loop reads CASSAPYRATGDTIYF. The CDR3 bases are TGTGCCAGTAGTGCCCCTTACCGGGCCACAGGTGACACCATATATTTT. The whole variable domain, remainder taken from reference TRBV19 and TRBJ1-3, is DGGITQSPKYLFRKEGQNVTLSCEQNLNHDAMYWYRQDPGQGLRLIYYSQIVNDFQKGDIAEGYSVSREKKESFPLTVTSAQKNPTAFYLCASSAPYRATGDTIYFGEGSWLTVV.

This clone was detected only a few times. The chain couples TRBV30 to TRBJ1-2; D remains unclear. The ends were cut back, 1 base at V and 5 bases at J, with 8 bases in the middle. CDR1 and CDR2 (germline): GTSNPN, SVGIG (reference sequence). The CDR3 contains 12 residues. Here the CDR3 DNA reads TGTGCCTGGAGTGACGGGAGATATGGCTACACCTTC. It encodes CAWSDGRYGYTF. The variable domain in full, completed from reference TRBV30 and TRBJ1-2, reads SQTIHQWPATLVQPVGSPLSLECTVEGTSNPNLYWYRQAAGRGLQLLFYSVGIGQISSEVPQNLSASRPQDRQFILSSKKLLLSDSGFYLCAWSDGRYGYTFGSGTRLTVV.

The chain couples TRBV28 to TRBJ1-5; TRBD1 is a possible D gene (5 bases). V lost 6 bases and J lost 1, with 10 bases in between. The CDR3 loop spans 14 amino acids. Germline CDR1 is MDHEN and CDR2 is SYDVKM. CDR3 loop: CASSQGGSNQPQHF. In DNA form, the CDR3 reads TGTGCCAGCAGCCAGGGTGGGAGCAATCAGCCCCAGCATTTT.

This clone has just one count. The V gene is TRBV5-1, the J gene TRBJ1-2; no clear D. The CDR3 is 13 amino acids. The V gene lost 0 bases and the J gene lost 7 bases, with 10 bases spanning the gap. Germline-derived CDR1 and CDR2 are SGHRS and YFSETQ. The CDR3 nucleotides read TGCGCCAGCAGCTTGGAAGAGTCTCGTGGCTACACCTTC. Translated: CASSLEESRGYTF.

The V call is TRBV9, the J call TRBJ2-6; no firm D call. Trimming removed 4 bases from V and 0 bases from J, with 8 bases in between. This CDR3 has 15 amino acids. Germline V CDR1 and CDR2: SGDLS, YYNGEE. The CDR3 loop is CASSPQISGANVLTF. Written as DNA, the CDR3 is TGTGCCAGCAGCCCCCAGATCTCTGGGGCCAACGTCCTGACTTTC.

This rearrangement joins TRBV18 to TRBJ1-2; D not certain. This CDR3 spans 13 amino acids. V was clipped by 3 bases and J by 8 bases, with 13 bases between them. Germline V lookup: CDR1 KGHSH, CDR2 LQKENI. CDR3 amino acids: CASSPDAQVGYTF. Written as DNA, the CDR3 is TGTGCCAGCTCACCCGACGCGCAGGTGGGCTACACCTTC.

This chain connects TRBV30 to TRBJ2-1, with D possibly TRBD2 on 6 matching bases. The CDR3 spans 15 residues. Germline-derived CDR1 and CDR2 are GTSNPN and SVGIG (reference sequence). V shed 0 bases and J shed 5 bases, with 14 bases lying between them. The CDR3 protein is CAWSVRRGYDNEQFF. As DNA, the CDR3 is TGTGCCTGGAGTGTACGGAGGGGCTACGACAATGAGCAGTTCTTC.

J is TRBJ2-7 and V is TRBV7-2, with no clear D. CDR1 and CDR2 from the germline V gene are SGHTA and FQGNSA. With 5 bases removed from V and 2 bases from J, the gap between germline ends came to 4 bases. This CDR3 spans 11 amino acids. In DNA, the CDR3 is TGTGCCAGCAGCCCAACCTACGAGCAGTACTTC. Protein sequence: CASSPTYEQYF.

This clone has only one observation. The chain carries TRBV5-4 and TRBJ2-2; 9 nucleotides match TRBD1. CDR1 and CDR2 from the germline V gene are SGHNT and YYREEE (reference sequence). The CDR3 has 15 amino acids. V gave up 4 bases and J gave up 7 bases; unmatched junction bases: 8. CDR3 nucleotide sequence: TGTGCCAGCAGCCCCCGGGACAGGGATGACGGGGAGCTGTTTTTT. Its translation is CASSPRDRDDGELFF.

This chain joins TRBV10-3 and TRBJ2-2; 8 bases line up with TRBD1. The CDR3 loop spans 15 amino acids. V lost 4 bases and J lost 3; bases outside the gene matches: 4. CDR1 and CDR2 from the germline V gene are ENHRY and SYGVKD. In DNA, the CDR3 is TGTGCCATCAGTGCAGACAGGGGACACACCGGGGAGCTGTTTTTT. Protein product: CAISADRGHTGELFF.

The chain employs TRBV15 and TRBJ2-7; D may be TRBD1 (5 bases). This CDR3 has 16 residues. Germline lookup yields CDR1 LNHNV and CDR2 YYDKDF (reference sequence). V was pared by 0 bases and J by 0 bases, with 12 bases between. Here the CDR3 reads CATSRDKGLSSYEQYF. The CDR3 nucleotides are TGTGCCACCAGCAGAGATAAGGGGCTTAGCTCCTACGAGCAGTACTTC.

The CDR3 spells CASNTGHKFQPQHF. In nucleotides, the CDR3 is TGTGCCAGTAACACTGGGCACAAATTCCAGCCCCAGCATTTT. This rearrangement joins TRBV19 to TRBJ1-5; D is unclear. The ends were cut back, 7 bases at V and 7 bases at J, with 17 bases in the middle. This CDR3 comprises 14 residues. The germline V gene has CDR1 LNHDA and CDR2 SQIVND (reference sequence).

The V gene is TRBV27, the J gene TRBJ2-5; D might be TRBD1 or TRBD2, each matching 5 bases. The CDR3 loop spans 14 amino acids. Germline V gene data show CDR1 as MNHEY and CDR2 as SMNVEV (reference sequence). Deletions cut 3 bases from V and 8 bases from J, with 16 bases between. CDR3 nucleotide sequence: TGTGCCAGCAGTTTGGGGACGGATGGGGCCACCCAGTACTTC. It codes for CASSLGTDGATQYF.

This clone was counted only a few times. This chain links TRBV4-3 with TRBJ2-3, with 8 positions matching TRBD2. The CDR3 is made up of 16 amino acids. Germline V lookup: CDR1 LGHNA, CDR2 YSLEER. V lost 0 bases and J lost 3; bases outside the gene matches: 5. The CDR3 region is CASSQDVTSATDTQYF. CDR3 in DNA: TGCGCCAGCAGCCAAGATGTGACTAGCGCGACAGATACGCAGTATTTT.

V gene TRBV9 combines with J gene TRBJ2-5; possibly TRBD1 or TRBD2 for D (5 bases each). The V end was cut by 4 bases, the J end by 4 bases, with 14 bases between. The CDR3 extends over 14 amino acids. CDR1 and CDR2 from the germline V gene are SGDLS and YYNGEE. The CDR3, as DNA: TGTGCCAGCAGCACCACTCAGGGACCAGAGACCCAGTACTTC. This gives the protein CASSTTQGPETQYF. Based on the CDR3 plus reference TRBV9 and TRBJ2-5, the full variable domain is DSGVTQTPKHLITATGQRVTLRCSPRSGDLSVYWYQQSLDQGLQFLIQYYNGEERAKGNILERFSAQQFPDLHSELNLSSLELGDSALYFCASSTTQGPETQYFGPGTRLLVL.

The V gene is TRBV6-5, the J gene TRBJ2-5, with D tentatively TRBD2 (6 bases). V lost 4 bases, J lost 2 bases, and 14 bases lay in between. Germline V gives CDR1 MNHEY, CDR2 SVGAGI. The CDR3 extends over 15 amino acids. The CDR3 region is CASSSMAGPQETQYF. Here the CDR3 DNA reads TGTGCCAGCAGTTCCATGGCGGGGCCTCAAGAGACCCAGTACTTC.

This clone is a singleton in its sample. J is TRBJ1-6 and V is TRBV15, with D uncertain. The CDR3 is made up of 16 amino acids. The ends were cut back, 0 bases at V and 5 bases at J, with 11 bases in the middle. The germline V gene has CDR1 LNHNV and CDR2 YYDKDF (reference sequence). The CDR3, as DNA: TGTGCCACCAGCAGAGATCTAGCGCAAAATAATTCACCCCTCCACTTT. Protein sequence: CATSRDLAQNNSPLHF.

The rearrangement links TRBV30 to TRBJ1-5; D uncertain. V lost 2 bases to trimming and J lost 6 bases, with 8 bases between them. The CDR3 totals 12 residues. In germline, CDR1 is GTSNPN, CDR2 SVGIG (reference sequence). In DNA form, the CDR3 reads TGTGCCTGGAGTCGAGGAGGTCAGCCCCAGCATTTT. This sequence encodes CAWSRGGQPQHF.

The rearrangement links TRBV9 to TRBJ2-1; possibly TRBD1 for D (6 bases). Germline V gene data show CDR1 as SGDLS and CDR2 as YYNGEE. V gave up 3 bases and J gave up 8 bases, with 18 bases separating them. CDR3 size: 15 residues. The CDR3 nucleotides read TGTGCCAGCAGCGCGGGACAAGGTCCCCCCGATGAGCAGTTCTTC. It specifies CASSAGQGPPDEQFF.

The chain recombines TRBV28 with TRBJ1-3; D is possibly TRBD1 (5 bases). With 3 bases removed from V and 5 bases from J, the gap between germline ends came to 17 bases. CDR1 is MDHEN and CDR2 is SYDVKM in the germline V gene. This CDR3 is built from 16 residues. CDR3 DNA: TGTGCCAGCAGTTTGGCTATGAGGCAGGGAAGAAACACCATATATTTT. Amino acids: CASSLAMRQGRNTIYF.

The CDR3 sequence is CASKGQGSGLAGSSYNEQFF. The CDR3 DNA reads as TGCGCCAGCAAGGGACAGGGGTCGGGACTAGCGGGTTCGTCCTACAATGAGCAGTTCTTC. The rearrangement links TRBV5-1 to TRBJ2-1; 12 nucleotides align to TRBD2. Germline trimming cut 6 bases from V and 1 base from J; bases unmatched to any gene: 17. The CDR3 covers 20 residues. Germline CDR1 is SGHRS and CDR2 is YFSETQ.

The rearrangement uses TRBV19 and TRBJ1-5, with 8 nucleotides matching TRBD1. The trim removed 5 bases at V and 7 bases at J, leaving 19 bases unmatched. Germline CDR1 and CDR2: LNHDA and SQIVND (reference sequence). This CDR3 region has 18 residues. The CDR3 sequence is CASSPPGQGATASQPQHF. As DNA, the CDR3 is TGTGCCAGTAGTCCCCCGGGGCAGGGGGCCACAGCTTCCCAGCCCCAGCATTTT.